The T cell receptor (beta chain) under discussion was sequenced for a study of shared clonotypes between healthy human individuals. Turning to the study itself: Used for every donor were three CD4 naive, three CD4 memory, two CD8 naive and one CD8 memory plate. Whole-study findings and limits: The sampled material consisted only of blood, and tissue repertoires are likely to differ.

Genomic DNA belonging to each subset was distributed in equal measure over several immunoSEQ plates. Generated by immunoSEQ multiplex PCR, the TCRdb table keeps only in-frame clones and is missing some. The profile shows over 1.5 million clones, 95% to 99% of them singletons. The CDR3 spans 17 residues. Per germline, CDR1 SGHTA and CDR2 FQGNSA. V was pared by 5 bases and J by 0 bases, with 17 bases between. Only Caucasian adults living in Nashville, Tennessee made up the donor group. Concerning this clone: Its antigen remains unidentified.

The chain combines TRBV7-2 with TRBJ1-3; D possibly corresponds to TRBD1 (6 bases). Sequencing was performed on naive CD4+ T cells sorted from blood. Stated subset: CD45RA+ positively selected. The sequence was collected from a man aged 30-40 years in good health. The CDR3 sequence: CASSPATGTNSGNTIYF. The CDR3 region has the DNA TGTGCCAGCAGCCCGGCAACAGGGACAAACTCTGGAAACACCATATATTTT.